The 4 T cell receptor beta chains below were found in one sample sequenced in a study of blood T cell repertoires in COVID-19. Repertoires were generated with immunoSEQ multiplex PCR, while TCRdb's copy carries only in-frame clones and drops some. The repertoire includes some 50,000 clones, over 75% of them detected once, and under 9% sits in the top ten. Sequencing used peripheral blood. The receptors were sampled from a man aged 45-65 years with active COVID-19.

The chain is built from TRBV11-2 and TRBJ1-2, with a possible D match to TRBD1 (5 bases). The V and J ends lost 2 bases and 2 bases respectively, with 15 bases between them. Germline CDR1 and CDR2: SGHAT and FQNNGV. The CDR3 has 16 residues. CDR3 protein: CASSLSSTGGNYGYTF. The DNA of the CDR3 is TGTGCCAGCAGCTTAAGTAGCACAGGAGGGAACTATGGCTACACCTTC. Full variable domain (remainder filled in from reference TRBV11-2 and TRBJ1-2): EAGVAQSPRYKIIEKRQSVAFWCNPISGHATLYWYQQILGQGPKLLIQFQNNGVVDDSQLPKDRFSAERLKGVDSTLKIQPAKLEDSAVYLCASSLSSTGGNYGYTFGSGTRLTVV.

This clone was recorded a few times. This chain uses TRBV4-1 with TRBJ2-7; maybe TRBD1 (7 bases). There are 17 residues in the CDR3. The germline gives CDR1 MGHRA, CDR2 YSYEKL. The ends were cut back, 0 bases at V and 0 bases at J, with 15 bases in the middle. The CDR3 DNA follows: TGCGCCAGCAGCCAAGATTGGGCAGGGGGGAGCTCCTACGAGCAGTACTTC. Amino acids: CASSQDWAGGSSYEQYF.

This chain connects TRBV7-2 to TRBJ2-1; 11 bases line up with TRBD2. J gave up 3 bases and V 6 bases, and 7 bases lay outside the gene matches. Germline V gene lookup returns CDR1 SGHTA and CDR2 FQGNSA. The CDR3 contains 16 residues. CDR3 sequence: CASRPGGTSGYNEQFF. CDR3 DNA sequence: TGTGCCAGCAGGCCCGGGGGGACTAGCGGCTACAATGAGCAGTTCTTC.

The chain carries TRBV7-8 and TRBJ1-1; possibly TRBD1 for D (6 bases). With 5 bases removed from V and 4 bases from J, the gap between germline ends came to 20 bases. Germline V gives CDR1 SGHVS, CDR2 FQNEAQ. This CDR3 region has 16 residues. CDR3 DNA: TGTGCCAGCAGCGCGGCATATGGGGGCGGGGGCACTGAAGCTTTCTTT. As protein: CASSAAYGGGGTEAFF.